The 19 T cell receptor beta chains below were found in one sample sequenced in a study of blood T cell repertoires in COVID-19. The data were produced by immunoSEQ multiplex PCR, yet TCRdb's version contains in-frame clones alone and is incomplete. The sample contains some 86,000 clones, 80% to 85% of which appear only once. The specimen was peripheral blood. Receptors originate from a woman aged 80 or older with active or convalescent COVID-19.

This clone appeared a few times. The chain joins TRBV14 to TRBJ2-7; the match to TRBD1 covers 7 bases. CDR3 length equals 13 residues. The trim removed 5 bases at V and 6 bases at J, leaving 7 bases unmatched. Germline assignment: CDR1 SGHDN and CDR2 FVKESK. The CDR3 reads CASSAQGLGEQYF. The CDR3 DNA sequence: TGTGCCAGCAGCGCACAGGGGTTGGGCGAGCAGTACTTC. Based on the CDR3 plus reference TRBV14 and TRBJ2-7, the full variable domain is EAGVTQFPSHSVIEKGQTVTLRCDPISGHDNLYWYRRVMGKEIKFLLHFVKESKQDESGMPNNRFLAERTGGTYSTLKVQPAELEDSGVYFCASSAQGLGEQYFGPGTRLTVT.

The count of this clone is one. The chain is built from TRBV2 and TRBJ1-5; D possibly corresponds to TRBD1 (6 bases). This CDR3 region has 15 residues. Trimming shortened V by 6 bases and J by 0 bases, and 12 bases separated the two germline ends. From germline, CDR1 is SNHLY and CDR2 FYNNEI. CDR3 region: CASRLLRGSNQPQHF. The CDR3 bases are TGTGCCAGCAGGCTCCTCAGGGGTAGCAATCAGCCCCAGCATTTT. Using reference TRBV2 and TRBJ1-5 for the parts outside the CDR3, the full variable domain is EPEVTQTPSHQVTQMGQEVILRCVPISNHLYFYWYRQILGQKVEFLVSFYNNEISEKSEIFDDQFSVERPDGSNFTLKIRSTKLEDSAMYFCASRLLRGSNQPQHFGDGTRLSIL.

The sample holds a few counts of this clone. The V and J genes are TRBV30 and TRBJ2-6; 10 nucleotides line up with TRBD2. The CDR3 loop spans 15 amino acids. Germline V gene sequence: CDR1 GTSNPN, CDR2 SVGIG (reference sequence). The ends lost 4 bases at V and 3 bases at J; junction bases unmatched: 3. CDR3 DNA sequence: TGTGCCTGGACTAGCGGGAGCTTTGGGGCCAACGTCCTGACTTTC. It translates to CAWTSGSFGANVLTF.

The CDR3 loop reads CSASRQGGRWETQYF. CDR3 sequence (DNA): TGCAGTGCTAGTAGACAGGGGGGACGCTGGGAGACCCAGTACTTC. This chain uses TRBV20-1 with TRBJ2-5, with 9 bases lining up with TRBD1. The CDR3 is 15 amino acids. The V and J ends lost 3 bases and 5 bases, in that order; junction bases with no gene match: 10. Germline-derived CDR1 and CDR2 are DFQATT and SNEGSKA (reference sequence).

This clone was recorded a few times. The genes are TRBV28 and TRBJ1-2; D not resolved. The length of the CDR3 is 13 residues. CDR1 MDHEN and CDR2 SYDVKM come from the germline V gene. Trimming removed 3 bases from V and 5 bases from J, with 10 bases in between. CDR3 DNA: TGTGCCAGCAGTTTGTTGGGCCGGTATGGCTACACCTTC. As protein: CASSLLGRYGYTF.

This clone occurred a few times. This sequence joins TRBV18 and TRBJ1-6; weak D call: TRBD1 (5 bases). Germline values: CDR1 KGHSH, CDR2 LQKENI. The CDR3 is made up of 16 amino acids. Trimming took off 4 bases at V and 14 bases at J, with 24 bases between the two ends. CDR3 sequence (DNA): TGTGCCAGCTCACTAATACAGGCCAATGACCGCTTTGCCCTCCACTTT. Translation gives CASSLIQANDRFALHF.

The chain links TRBV9 to TRBJ2-1; TRBD2 agrees at 9 bases. The CDR3 spans 15 residues. With 0 bases clipped from V and 9 bases from J, the junction kept 7 bases outside the gene matches. The germline V gene encodes CDR1 SGDLS and CDR2 YYNGEE. The CDR3 protein is CASSVEAGGPPEQFF. The CDR3 coding sequence is TGTGCCAGCAGCGTAGAAGCGGGGGGACCGCCTGAGCAGTTCTTC.

The chain carries TRBV5-1 and TRBJ2-7; D is possibly TRBD2 (6 bases). Trimming shortened V by 0 bases and J by 2 bases, and 15 bases separated the two germline ends. This CDR3 comprises 16 residues. From germline, CDR1 is SGHRS and CDR2 YFSETQ. In DNA, the CDR3 is TGCGCCAGCAGCTTGGGAGAGGCTAGCGCGCCCTACGAGCAGTACTTC. It is translated as CASSLGEASAPYEQYF.

The V and J genes are TRBV28 and TRBJ1-1; D is unclear. The CDR3 spans 11 residues. Trimming cost V 7 bases and J 4 bases, with 7 bases left between them. Germline-derived CDR1 and CDR2 are MDHEN and SYDVKM. DNA for the CDR3: TGTGCCAGCACCTTGAGCACTGAAGCTTTCTTT. This translates into CASTLSTEAFF.

In the case of this clone: The identical CDR3 is also encoded by other nucleotide sequences in the sample. CDR3 protein: CASSLSGGSYNEQFF. DNA of the CDR3: TGTGCCAGCAGCTTAAGCGGGGGGTCCTACAATGAGCAGTTCTTC. This chain uses TRBV7-3 with TRBJ2-1; TRBD2 matches 8 bases. Trimming removed 1 base from V and 1 base from J; junction bases left unmatched: 0. The CDR3 is made up of 15 amino acids. Germline V gene data show CDR1 as SGHTA and CDR2 as FQGTGA.

The chain uses TRBV4-1 and TRBJ1-2, with TRBD1 matching over 7 bases. CDR1 MGHRA and CDR2 YSYEKL come from the germline V gene. After removal of 1 base from V and 4 bases from J, the junction contained 6 bases not matched to a gene. The CDR3 is made up of 15 amino acids. The chain's CDR3 is CASSQATGTVYGYTF. In DNA form, the CDR3 reads TGCGCCAGCAGCCAAGCAACCGGGACAGTCTATGGCTACACCTTC.

This chain links TRBV19 with TRBJ2-1, with TRBD2 matching 9 bases. Germline lookup yields CDR1 LNHDA and CDR2 SQIVND (reference sequence). The CDR3 loop spans 17 amino acids. Germline trimming cut 4 bases from V and 8 bases from J; bases unmatched to any gene: 15. Written as DNA, the CDR3 is TGTGCCAGTAGTAGGGGGGACCCGGGACTAGCTGTAGATGAGCAGTTCTTC. This translates into CASSRGDPGLAVDEQFF.

The chain couples TRBV28 to TRBJ2-5, with 14 bases lining up with TRBD2. J gave up 4 bases and V 2 bases, and 3 bases lay outside the gene matches. This CDR3 is built from 16 residues. In germline, CDR1 is MDHEN, CDR2 SYDVKM. CDR3: CASSLPGLAGAETQYF. Written as DNA, the CDR3 is TGTGCCAGCAGTTTACCGGGACTAGCGGGGGCAGAGACCCAGTACTTC. Combining the CDR3 with reference TRBV28 and TRBJ2-5 gives the whole variable domain DVKVTQSSRYLVKRTGEKVFLECVQDMDHENMFWYRQDPGLGLRLIYFSYDVKMKEKGDIPEGYSVSREKKERFSLILESASTNQTSMYLCASSLPGLAGAETQYFGPGTRLLVL.

This rearrangement joins TRBV5-5 to TRBJ1-5; TRBD1 aligns across 7 bases. This CDR3 spans 15 amino acids. The V gene's germline CDR1 is SGHKS and CDR2 YYEKEE (reference sequence). V shed 4 bases and J 1 base; nucleotides not matched to a gene: 5. CDR3 sequence: CASSILTGSNQPQHF. The CDR3 DNA reads as TGTGCCAGCAGCATCCTGACAGGGAGCAATCAGCCCCAGCATTTT.

This sequence joins TRBV2 and TRBJ1-6; tentatively, D is TRBD1 (5 bases). This CDR3 has 15 residues. Trimming cost V 10 bases and J 6 bases, with 19 bases left between them. Per germline, CDR1 SNHLY and CDR2 FYNNEI. The CDR3 protein is CATPGVGGSNSPLHF. In DNA, the CDR3 is TGTGCCACTCCGGGTGTCGGGGGTTCTAATTCACCCCTCCACTTT.

This clone was seen only a few times. The chain recombines TRBV3-1 (or the pseudogene TRBV3-2) with TRBJ1-1; 7 bases fit TRBD1. This CDR3 is built from 14 residues. The J segment lost 3 bases and the V segment lost 6 bases, leaving 7 bases of the junction unmatched. Germline loops: CDR1 LGHDT, CDR2 YNNKEL (reference sequence). CDR3 loop: CASRRLDRDTEAFF. The CDR3 region has the DNA TGTGCCAGCAGGCGACTAGACAGGGACACTGAAGCTTTCTTT.

The V gene is TRBV5-5, the J gene TRBJ1-4, with 12 bases matching TRBD1. Germline V gene sequence: CDR1 SGHKS, CDR2 YYEKEE (reference sequence). After removal of 4 bases from V and 2 bases from J, the junction contained 0 bases not matched to a gene. The CDR3 loop spans 15 amino acids. The CDR3 is CASSGTGGTNEKLFF. In DNA, the CDR3 is TGTGCCAGCAGCGGGACAGGGGGCACTAATGAAAAACTGTTTTTT. The variable domain in full, completed from reference TRBV5-5 and TRBJ1-4, reads DAGVTQSPTHLIKTRGQQVTLRCSPISGHKSVSWYQQVLGQGPQFIFQYYEKEERGRGNFPDRFSARQFPNYSSELNVNALLLGDSALYLCASSGTGGTNEKLFFGSGTQLSVL.

V and J are TRBV28 and TRBJ1-2; D possibly corresponds to TRBD1 (5 bases). CDR1 and CDR2 (germline): MDHEN, SYDVKM. The CDR3 sequence is 14 residues long. Deletions cut 6 bases from V and 8 bases from J, with 19 bases between. CDR3 region: CASSNRAQAWGYTF. The CDR3 nucleotides are TGTGCCAGCAGCAACCGGGCACAGGCGTGGGGCTACACCTTC.

The V call is TRBV3-1 (or the pseudogene TRBV3-2), the J call TRBJ1-2, with a possible D match to TRBD1 (5 bases). The V gene lost 1 base and the J gene lost 2 bases, with 11 bases spanning the gap. CDR1 LGHDT and CDR2 YNNKEL come from the germline V gene (reference sequence). The CDR3 length is 15 residues. The chain's CDR3 is CASSQVRGSNYGYTF. The CDR3 nucleotides read TGTGCCAGCAGCCAAGTGCGGGGCTCCAACTATGGCTACACCTTC.